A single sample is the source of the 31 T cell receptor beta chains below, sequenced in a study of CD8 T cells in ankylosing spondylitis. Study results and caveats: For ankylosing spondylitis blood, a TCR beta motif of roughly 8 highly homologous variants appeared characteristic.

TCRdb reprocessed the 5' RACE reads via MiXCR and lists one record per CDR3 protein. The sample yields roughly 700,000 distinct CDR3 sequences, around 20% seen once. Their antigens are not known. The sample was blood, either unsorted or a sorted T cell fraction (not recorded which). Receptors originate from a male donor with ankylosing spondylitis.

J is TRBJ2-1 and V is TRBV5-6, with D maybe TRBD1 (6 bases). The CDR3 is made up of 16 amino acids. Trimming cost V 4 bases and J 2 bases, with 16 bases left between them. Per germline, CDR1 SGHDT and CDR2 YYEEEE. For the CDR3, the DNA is TGTGCCAGCAGCACAGGTGCCTGGGGGCCCTACAATGAGCAGTTCTTC. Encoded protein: CASSTGAWGPYNEQFF.

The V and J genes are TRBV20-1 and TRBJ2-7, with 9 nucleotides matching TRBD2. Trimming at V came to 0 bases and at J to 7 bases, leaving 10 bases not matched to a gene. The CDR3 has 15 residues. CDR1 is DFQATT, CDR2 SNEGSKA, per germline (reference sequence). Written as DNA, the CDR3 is TGCAGTGCTAGAGATCATGGCGGGGGGGTGCCTGAGCAGTACTTC. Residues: CSARDHGGGVPEQYF.

The DNA for the CDR3 is TGTGCCAGCAGCCAACCCTTTTACAGGGAGAGGAACTATGGCTACACCTTC. Protein product: CASSQPFYRERNYGYTF. The V and J genes are TRBV3-1 and TRBJ1-2, with D possibly being TRBD1 (6 bases). V was clipped by 2 bases and J by 2 bases, with 18 bases between them. This CDR3 has 17 amino acids. The germline CDR1 and CDR2 sequences are LGHDT and YNNKEL (reference sequence).

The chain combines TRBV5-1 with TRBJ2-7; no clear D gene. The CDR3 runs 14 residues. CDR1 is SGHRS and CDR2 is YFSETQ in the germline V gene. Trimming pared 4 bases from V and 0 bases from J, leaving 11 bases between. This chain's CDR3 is CASSLEPTSYEQYF. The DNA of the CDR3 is TGCGCCAGCAGCCTTGAACCGACCTCCTACGAGCAGTACTTC.

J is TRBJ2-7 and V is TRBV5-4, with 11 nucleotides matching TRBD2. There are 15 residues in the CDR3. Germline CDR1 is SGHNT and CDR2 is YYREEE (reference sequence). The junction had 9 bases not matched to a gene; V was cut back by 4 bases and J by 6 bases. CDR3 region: CASSRTSGGLGEQYF. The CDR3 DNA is TGTGCCAGCAGCCGTACTAGCGGGGGTCTTGGCGAGCAGTACTTC.

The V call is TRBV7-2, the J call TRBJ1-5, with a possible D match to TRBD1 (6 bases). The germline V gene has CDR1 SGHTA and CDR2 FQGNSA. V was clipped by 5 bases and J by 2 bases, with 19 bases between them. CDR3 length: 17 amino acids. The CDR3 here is CASSPRWGGRGNQPQHF. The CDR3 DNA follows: TGTGCCAGCAGCCCCAGGTGGGGGGGGCGCGGCAATCAGCCCCAGCATTTT.

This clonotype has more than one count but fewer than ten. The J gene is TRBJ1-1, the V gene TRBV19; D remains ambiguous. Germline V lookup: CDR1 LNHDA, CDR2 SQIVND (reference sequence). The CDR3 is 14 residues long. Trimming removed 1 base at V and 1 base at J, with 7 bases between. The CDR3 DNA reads TGTGCCAGTAGTATAGGGACGGGGAACACTGAAGCTTTCTTT. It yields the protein CASSIGTGNTEAFF.

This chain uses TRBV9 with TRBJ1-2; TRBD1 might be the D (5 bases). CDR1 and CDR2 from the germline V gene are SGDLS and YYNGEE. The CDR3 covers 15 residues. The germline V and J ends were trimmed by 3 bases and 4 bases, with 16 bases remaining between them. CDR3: CASSAHGGISYGYTF. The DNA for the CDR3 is TGTGCCAGCAGCGCCCACGGGGGGATTAGCTATGGCTACACCTTC.

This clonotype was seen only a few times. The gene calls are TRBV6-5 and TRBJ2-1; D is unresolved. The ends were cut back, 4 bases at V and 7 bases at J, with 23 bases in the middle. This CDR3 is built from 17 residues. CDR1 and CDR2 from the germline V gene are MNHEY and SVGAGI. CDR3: CASSSPQEIRMWNEQFF. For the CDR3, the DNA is TGTGCCAGCAGTTCCCCGCAGGAGATTCGAATGTGGAATGAGCAGTTCTTC.

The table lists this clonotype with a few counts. The CDR3 DNA is TGTGCCAGCAGACAATCCCAGGGGAAACTGTTTTTT. Its translation is CASRQSQGKLFF. The V call is TRBV12-3 or TRBV12-4, the J call TRBJ1-4; D is possibly TRBD1 (6 bases). The CDR3 totals 12 residues. V dropped 6 bases and J dropped 11 bases, with 13 bases sitting between them.

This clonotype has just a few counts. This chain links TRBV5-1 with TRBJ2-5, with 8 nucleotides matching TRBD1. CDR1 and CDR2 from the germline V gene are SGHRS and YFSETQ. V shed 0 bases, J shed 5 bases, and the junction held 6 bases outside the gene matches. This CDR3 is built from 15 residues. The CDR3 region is CASSLGQGLGETQYF. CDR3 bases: TGCGCCAGCAGCTTGGGACAGGGGCTGGGGGAGACCCAGTACTTC.

CDR3 amino acids: CSAYRGGGYTF. Written as DNA, the CDR3 is TGCAGTGCTTACAGGGGAGGCGGCTACACCTTC. The chain is built from TRBV20-1 and TRBJ1-2; the match to TRBD1 covers 7 bases. Trimming took 5 bases from V and 8 from J; bases not matched to a gene: 5. Germline V gene data show CDR1 as DFQATT and CDR2 as SNEGSKA (reference sequence). The CDR3 runs to 11 residues.

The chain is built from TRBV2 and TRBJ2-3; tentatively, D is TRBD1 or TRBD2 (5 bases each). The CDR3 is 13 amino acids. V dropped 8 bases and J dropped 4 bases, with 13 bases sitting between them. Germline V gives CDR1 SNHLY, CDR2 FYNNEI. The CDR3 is CASSGQAPDTQYF. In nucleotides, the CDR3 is TGTGCCAGCTCGGGGCAGGCTCCAGATACGCAGTATTTT.

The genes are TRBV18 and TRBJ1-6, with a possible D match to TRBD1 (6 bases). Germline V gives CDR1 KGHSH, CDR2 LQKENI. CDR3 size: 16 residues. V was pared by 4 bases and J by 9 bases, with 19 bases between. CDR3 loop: CASSQDRPRGGSPLHF. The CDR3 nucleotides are TGTGCCAGCTCACAGGACCGCCCCAGGGGTGGTTCACCCCTCCACTTT.

CDR3 protein: CASSQDQVGDIQYF. The CDR3 DNA is TGCGCCAGCAGCCAAGATCAGGTTGGGGACATTCAGTACTTC. V is TRBV4-1 and J is TRBJ2-4; D is ambiguous. Germline V gives CDR1 MGHRA, CDR2 YSYEKL. CDR3 size: 14 residues. V lost 0 bases to trimming and J lost 8 bases, with 11 bases between them.

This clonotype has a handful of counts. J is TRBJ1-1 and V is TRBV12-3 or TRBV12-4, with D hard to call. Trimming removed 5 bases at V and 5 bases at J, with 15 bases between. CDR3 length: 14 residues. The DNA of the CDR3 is TGTGCCAGCAGTCCGACAAACAGAGAAACTGAAGCTTTCTTT. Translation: CASSPTNRETEAFF.

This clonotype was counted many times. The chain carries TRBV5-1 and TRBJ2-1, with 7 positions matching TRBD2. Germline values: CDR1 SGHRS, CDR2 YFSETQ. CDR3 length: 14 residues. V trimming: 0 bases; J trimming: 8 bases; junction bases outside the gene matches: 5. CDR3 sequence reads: CASSLGTSLDEQFF. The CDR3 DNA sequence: TGCGCCAGCAGCTTGGGGACTAGTCTGGATGAGCAGTTCTTC.

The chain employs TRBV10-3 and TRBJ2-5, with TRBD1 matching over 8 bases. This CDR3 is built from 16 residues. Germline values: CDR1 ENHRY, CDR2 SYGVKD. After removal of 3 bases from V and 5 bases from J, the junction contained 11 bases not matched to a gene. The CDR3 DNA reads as TGTGCCATCAGTGAACCCGAGACAGGGGCGGGGGAGACCCAGTACTTC. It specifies CAISEPETGAGETQYF.

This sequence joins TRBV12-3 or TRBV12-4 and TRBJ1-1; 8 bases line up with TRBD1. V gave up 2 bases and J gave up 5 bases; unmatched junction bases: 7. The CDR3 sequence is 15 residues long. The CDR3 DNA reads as TGTGCCAGCAGTTTAACCGCAGGGGGCTGGACTGAAGCTTTCTTT. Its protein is CASSLTAGGWTEAFF.

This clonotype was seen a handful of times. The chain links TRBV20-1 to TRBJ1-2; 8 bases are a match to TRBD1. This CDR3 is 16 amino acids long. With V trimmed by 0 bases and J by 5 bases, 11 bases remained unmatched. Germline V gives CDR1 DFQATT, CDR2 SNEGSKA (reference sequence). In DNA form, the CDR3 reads TGCAGTGCTAGAGACCAGGGGGCGCCTTGGGGGTATGGCTACACCTTC. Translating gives CSARDQGAPWGYGYTF.

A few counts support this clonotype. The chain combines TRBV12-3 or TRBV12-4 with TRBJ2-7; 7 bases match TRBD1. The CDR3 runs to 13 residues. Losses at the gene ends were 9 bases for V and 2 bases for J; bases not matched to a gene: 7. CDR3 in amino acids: CASSRGSTYEQYF. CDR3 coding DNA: TGTGCCAGTTCCAGGGGGTCCACCTACGAGCAGTACTTC.

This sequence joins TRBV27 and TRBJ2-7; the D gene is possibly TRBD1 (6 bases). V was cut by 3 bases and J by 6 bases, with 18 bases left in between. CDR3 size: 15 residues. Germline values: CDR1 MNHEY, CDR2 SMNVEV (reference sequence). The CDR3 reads CASSLRTAPGLEQYF. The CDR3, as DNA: TGTGCCAGCAGTTTGCGGACAGCCCCCGGTCTCGAGCAGTACTTC.

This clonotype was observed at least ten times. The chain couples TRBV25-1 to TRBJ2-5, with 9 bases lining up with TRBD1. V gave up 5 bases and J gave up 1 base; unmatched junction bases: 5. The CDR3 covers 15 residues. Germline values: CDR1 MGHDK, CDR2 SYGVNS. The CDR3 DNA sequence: TGTGCCAGCAGTCCTCCGGGACAGGGCCAAGAGACCCAGTACTTC. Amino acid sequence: CASSPPGQGQETQYF.

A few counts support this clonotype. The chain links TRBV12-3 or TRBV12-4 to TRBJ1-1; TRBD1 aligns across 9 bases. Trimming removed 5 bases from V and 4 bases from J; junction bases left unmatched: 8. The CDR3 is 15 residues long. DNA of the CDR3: TGTGCCAGCAGTGACCACAGGGGGCTCGGCACTGAAGCTTTCTTT. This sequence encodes CASSDHRGLGTEAFF.

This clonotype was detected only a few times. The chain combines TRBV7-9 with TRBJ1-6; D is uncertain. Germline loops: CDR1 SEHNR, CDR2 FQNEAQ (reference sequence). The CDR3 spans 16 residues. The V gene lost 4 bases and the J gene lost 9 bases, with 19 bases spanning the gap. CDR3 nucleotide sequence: TGTGCCAGCAGCTCCAGACGGTCAAAGGGAGCTTCACCCCTCCACTTT. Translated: CASSSRRSKGASPLHF.

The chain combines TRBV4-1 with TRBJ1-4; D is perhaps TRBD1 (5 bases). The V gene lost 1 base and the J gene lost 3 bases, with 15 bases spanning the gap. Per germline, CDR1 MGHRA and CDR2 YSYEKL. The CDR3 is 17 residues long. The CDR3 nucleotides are TGCGCCAGCAGCCAAGTCGACCAGGGATTCTCTAATGAAAAACTGTTTTTT. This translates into CASSQVDQGFSNEKLFF.

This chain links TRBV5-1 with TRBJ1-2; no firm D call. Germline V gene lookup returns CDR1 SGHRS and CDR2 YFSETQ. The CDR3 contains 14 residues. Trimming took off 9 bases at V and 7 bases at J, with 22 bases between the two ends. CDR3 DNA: TGCGCCACCAGACCGGACGTCGGAGGCCGTGGCTACACCTTC. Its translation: CATRPDVGGRGYTF. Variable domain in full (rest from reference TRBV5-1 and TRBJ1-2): KAGVTQTPRYLIKTRGQQVTLSCSPISGHRSVSWYQQTPGQGLQFLFEYFSETQRNKGNFPGRFSGRQFSNSRSEMNVSTLELGDSALYLCATRPDVGGRGYTFGSGTRLTVV.

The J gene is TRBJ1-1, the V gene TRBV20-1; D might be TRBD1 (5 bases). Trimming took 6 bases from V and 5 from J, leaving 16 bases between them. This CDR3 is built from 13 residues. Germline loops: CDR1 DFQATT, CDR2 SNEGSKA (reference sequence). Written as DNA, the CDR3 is TGCAGTGCGGACCCGGGGGGAGGGACTGAAGCTTTCTTT. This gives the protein CSADPGGGTEAFF.

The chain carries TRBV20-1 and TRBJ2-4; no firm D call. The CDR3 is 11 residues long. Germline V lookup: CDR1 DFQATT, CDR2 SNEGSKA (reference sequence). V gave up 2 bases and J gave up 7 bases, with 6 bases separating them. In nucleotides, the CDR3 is TGCAGTGCTAGACTGTCGAACATTCAGTACTTC. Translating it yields CSARLSNIQYF.

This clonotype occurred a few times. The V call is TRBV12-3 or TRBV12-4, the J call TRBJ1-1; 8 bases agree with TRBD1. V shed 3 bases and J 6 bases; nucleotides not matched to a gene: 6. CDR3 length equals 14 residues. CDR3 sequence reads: CASSFGTGASEAFF. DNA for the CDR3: TGTGCCAGCAGTTTCGGGACAGGAGCCTCTGAAGCTTTCTTT.

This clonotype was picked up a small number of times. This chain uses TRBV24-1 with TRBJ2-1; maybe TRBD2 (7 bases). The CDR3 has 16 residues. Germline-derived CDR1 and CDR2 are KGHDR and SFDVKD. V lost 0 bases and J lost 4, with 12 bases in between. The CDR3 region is CATSDLGGGPYNEQFF. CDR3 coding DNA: TGTGCCACCAGTGATTTGGGGGGGGGCCCTTACAATGAGCAGTTCTTC.